The next 28 T cell receptor beta chains were all read from a single sample in a study of shared clonotypes between healthy human individuals. The data were produced by immunoSEQ multiplex PCR, yet TCRdb's version contains in-frame clones alone and is incomplete. Of fewer than 2.5 million clones detected, approximately 93% appear once; the ten largest clones hold roughly 0.39%. The sequenced sample was naive CD4+ T cells from PBMCs. Subset specified: CD45RA+ positively selected. These receptor sequences come from a man younger than 35 in good health. Some clones in this sample may be carry-over from other donors' samples.

This chain connects TRBV4-1 to TRBJ2-2, with 7 bases aligning to TRBD2. This CDR3 has 16 residues. CDR1 MGHRA and CDR2 YSYEKL come from the germline V gene. V lost 1 base, J lost 3 bases, and 5 bases stayed unmatched. The CDR3 here is CASSQALADYTGELFF. The CDR3 nucleotides are TGCGCCAGCAGCCAAGCGCTAGCGGATTACACCGGGGAGCTGTTTTTT.

In its sample, this clone was seen once. The chain couples TRBV7-2 to TRBJ2-1, with 10 bases fitting TRBD2. The CDR3 has 14 residues. Germline CDR1 and CDR2: SGHTA and FQGNSA. V lost 4 bases to trimming and J lost 8 bases; unmatched junction nucleotides: 5. CDR3 nucleotides: TGTGCCAGCAGCTCTAGCGGGAGTTTTTATGAGCAGTTCTTC. Amino acid sequence: CASSSSGSFYEQFF.

The chain recombines TRBV10-3 with TRBJ1-3, with D possibly TRBD1 on 5 matching bases. This CDR3 is 13 amino acids long. Trimming removed 4 bases at V and 6 bases at J, with 10 bases between. The germline CDR1 and CDR2 sequences are ENHRY and SYGVKD. In DNA, the CDR3 is TGTGCCATCAGTGGAGGCGGGGCAAACACCATATATTTT. It translates to CAISGGGANTIYF.

The chain carries TRBV19 and TRBJ2-7; TRBD1 matches 8 bases. Germline V gives CDR1 LNHDA, CDR2 SQIVND (reference sequence). Trimming cost V 5 bases and J 2 bases; bases outside gene matches: 8. The CDR3 spans 15 residues. As DNA, the CDR3 is TGTGCCAGTAGTCGGGACACAGGGGGGACCTACGAGCAGTACTTC. Protein product: CASSRDTGGTYEQYF.

In regard to this clone: Other DNA sequences in this sample translate to the same CDR3. DNA for the CDR3: TGTGCCAGCAGCTCCCGGGGCTCTAATGAAAAACTGTTTTTT. The encoded protein is CASSSRGSNEKLFF. The chain has TRBV5-4 and TRBJ1-4, with D perhaps TRBD1 (5 bases). Trimming removed 3 bases from V and 3 bases from J, with 9 bases in between. The CDR3 runs to 14 residues. Germline V gene data show CDR1 as SGHNT and CDR2 as YYREEE (reference sequence).

This chain connects TRBV2 to TRBJ2-7; the match to TRBD1 covers 8 bases. The CDR3 is 13 amino acids. The J segment lost 6 bases and the V segment lost 5 bases, leaving 6 bases of the junction unmatched. Germline V gene sequence: CDR1 SNHLY, CDR2 FYNNEI. The CDR3 is CASSYQGAREQYF. CDR3 nucleotides: TGTGCCAGCAGTTATCAGGGGGCTCGCGAGCAGTACTTC.

V gene TRBV19 combines with J gene TRBJ2-1; 8 nucleotides align to TRBD2. From germline, CDR1 is LNHDA and CDR2 SQIVND (reference sequence). V shed 7 bases, J shed 1 base, and the junction held 15 bases outside the gene matches. This CDR3 has 18 amino acids. The CDR3 nucleotides are TGTGCCAGTAAGAGGCAGGGAGGACTAGCTGATTCCTACAATGAGCAGTTCTTC. This sequence encodes CASKRQGGLADSYNEQFF.

V usage is TRBV7-8 and J usage is TRBJ2-3; D not resolved. The CDR3 is 15 amino acids. The V and J ends lost 2 bases and 2 bases respectively, with 11 bases between them. Germline CDR1 reads SGHVS; CDR2 reads FQNEAQ. The CDR3 DNA follows: TGTGCCAGCAGCTTAAGGTTGGGTGACACAGATACGCAGTATTTT. As protein: CASSLRLGDTDTQYF. Complete variable domain (other parts from reference TRBV7-8 and TRBJ2-3): GAGVSQSPRYKVAKRGQDVALRCDPISGHVSLFWYQQALGQGPEFLTYFQNEAQLDKSGLPSDRFFAERPEGSVSTLKIQRTQQEDSAVYLCASSLRLGDTDTQYFGPGTRLTVL.

This sequence joins TRBV19 and TRBJ2-3, with 8 bases that match TRBD1. J gave up 8 bases and V 2 bases, and 9 bases lay outside the gene matches. The germline V gene has CDR1 LNHDA and CDR2 SQIVND (reference sequence). The CDR3 length is 15 residues. This CDR3 is CASSIIETGDVTQYF. The DNA of the CDR3 is TGTGCCAGTAGTATAATCGAGACAGGGGATGTTACGCAGTATTTT.

The CDR3 nucleotides are TGTGCCAGCAGCTTAGGGTTTCCTGGCACAGATACGCAGTATTTT. This encodes CASSLGFPGTDTQYF. The chain uses TRBV7-2 and TRBJ2-3; D is uncertain. The CDR3 runs 15 residues. Germline assignment: CDR1 SGHTA and CDR2 FQGNSA. Trimming removed 1 base at V and 1 base at J, with 9 bases between.

The chain joins TRBV27 to TRBJ1-2; 8 bases agree with TRBD1. This CDR3 comprises 14 residues. Germline lookup yields CDR1 MNHEY and CDR2 SMNVEV (reference sequence). V trimming: 3 bases; J trimming: 3 bases; junction bases outside the gene matches: 3. DNA of the CDR3: TGTGCCAGCAGTTTCACAGGGGGGTACTATGGCTACACCTTC. It is translated as CASSFTGGYYGYTF.

This rearrangement joins TRBV30 to TRBJ1-4; 11 bases fit TRBD1. The trim removed 0 bases at V and 5 bases at J, leaving 14 bases unmatched. Per germline, CDR1 GTSNPN and CDR2 SVGIG (reference sequence). The CDR3 is 19 residues long. The CDR3 nucleotides are TGTGCCTGGAGTGTAGGGACAGGGGGACGAAGGAGGGGAAATGAAAAACTGTTTTTT. It codes for CAWSVGTGGRRRGNEKLFF.

Only one count was recorded for this clone. The sample holds other DNA sequences that translate to the same CDR3. The chain couples TRBV30 to TRBJ2-7; D may be TRBD1 or TRBD2 (5 bases each). Germline CDR1 is GTSNPN and CDR2 is SVGIG (reference sequence). The CDR3 totals 12 residues. V lost 3 bases to trimming and J lost 2 bases, with 8 bases between them. CDR3 region: CAWRRGTYEQYF. The CDR3 DNA reads as TGTGCCTGGAGGAGGGGAACCTACGAGCAGTACTTC. Variable domain in full (rest from reference TRBV30 and TRBJ2-7): SQTIHQWPATLVQPVGSPLSLECTVEGTSNPNLYWYRQAAGRGLQLLFYSVGIGQISSEVPQNLSASRPQDRQFILSSKKLLLSDSGFYLCAWRRGTYEQYFGPGTRLTVT.

The chain is built from TRBV27 and TRBJ1-6; D not certain. Trimming left V 8 bases short and J 7 bases short, with 18 bases between. Germline CDR1 reads MNHEY; CDR2 reads SMNVEV (reference sequence). The CDR3 sequence is 15 residues long. For the CDR3, the DNA is TGTGCCAGCGCTCCCTTTGTAGGGAACAATTCACCCCTCCACTTT. Its protein product is CASAPFVGNNSPLHF.

The chain has TRBV9 and TRBJ2-7, with D possibly called TRBD1 or TRBD2 (5 bases each). The CDR3 contains 15 residues. Germline CDR1 SGDLS, CDR2 YYNGEE. Trimming removed 4 bases at V and 2 bases at J, with 16 bases between. In nucleotides, the CDR3 is TGTGCCAGCAGCCCGGGACCTACCACTGCCTACGAGCAGTACTTC. This gives the protein CASSPGPTTAYEQYF.

In the case of this clone: Other DNA sequences of this sample code for an identical CDR3. The genes are TRBV7-3 and TRBJ1-3, with no clear D. Germline CDR1 is SGHTA and CDR2 is FQGTGA. The CDR3 consists of 13 residues. V gave up 4 bases and J gave up 2 bases, with 6 bases separating them. The DNA of the CDR3 is TGTGCCAGCAGCTCCATCCCTGGAAACACCATATATTTT. Amino acid sequence: CASSSIPGNTIYF. The full variable domain, in which reference TRBV7-3 and TRBJ1-3 provide the parts outside the CDR3, is GAGVSQTPSNKVTEKGKYVELRCDPISGHTALYWYRQSLGQGPEFLIYFQGTGAADDSGLPNDRFFAVRPEGSVSTLKIQRTERGDSAVYLCASSSIPGNTIYFGEGSWLTVV.

V usage is TRBV4-3 and J usage is TRBJ1-1; D is undetermined. This CDR3 region has 16 residues. CDR1 and CDR2 from the germline V gene are LGHNA and YSLEER. V shed 0 bases and J shed 4 bases, with 15 bases lying between them. The CDR3 coding sequence is TGCGCCAGCAGCCAAGATTCGGGCAGCCCCCGCACTGAAGCTTTCTTT. Protein sequence: CASSQDSGSPRTEAFF.

CDR3 sequence (DNA): TGTGCCAGCAGCTTAAAAGAGGCAGGGGCCACCGAGCAGTACTTC. Translation: CASSLKEAGATEQYF. This chain connects TRBV5-4 to TRBJ2-5; tentatively, D is TRBD1 (6 bases). The DNA end favors TRBJ2-7, so the J call may be wrong. Germline V gene sequence: CDR1 SGHNT, CDR2 YYREEE (reference sequence). The CDR3 covers 15 residues.

V gene TRBV9 combines with J gene TRBJ2-1; 10 nucleotides agree with TRBD1. Germline V gene data show CDR1 as SGDLS and CDR2 as YYNGEE. V was pared by 4 bases and J by 6 bases, with 13 bases of the junction left unmatched. This CDR3 spans 17 amino acids. The CDR3 here is CASSKDRGLFATNEQFF. Written as DNA, the CDR3 is TGTGCCAGCAGCAAAGACAGGGGGCTTTTCGCCACCAATGAGCAGTTCTTC.

V usage is TRBV9 and J usage is TRBJ2-3; D remains ambiguous. The CDR3 sequence is 15 residues long. Trimming stripped 0 bases from V and 1 base from J, with 9 bases between. Germline V gives CDR1 SGDLS, CDR2 YYNGEE. The CDR3, as DNA: TGTGCCAGCAGCGTAGGTGACCCCCGCACAGATACGCAGTATTTT. It specifies CASSVGDPRTDTQYF. The complete variable domain, with remaining parts taken from reference TRBV9 and TRBJ2-3, reads DSGVTQTPKHLITATGQRVTLRCSPRSGDLSVYWYQQSLDQGLQFLIQYYNGEERAKGNILERFSAQQFPDLHSELNLSSLELGDSALYFCASSVGDPRTDTQYFGPGTRLTVL.

The chain joins TRBV28 to TRBJ2-7; 8 bases are a match to TRBD2. CDR1 is MDHEN, CDR2 SYDVKM, per germline. Germline trimming cut 4 bases from V and 6 bases from J; bases unmatched to any gene: 5. The CDR3 length is 13 residues. CDR3 in amino acids: CASSSTSGGEQYF. CDR3 DNA sequence: TGTGCCAGCAGTTCAACTAGCGGAGGCGAGCAGTACTTC.

The V call is TRBV9, the J call TRBJ2-4, with a possible D match to TRBD1 (7 bases). Trimming took 0 bases from V and 3 from J, leaving 19 bases between them. Per germline, CDR1 SGDLS and CDR2 YYNGEE. CDR3 size: 18 residues. The CDR3 bases are TGTGCCAGCAGCGTAGGTAGCAGGGGGGAGAAAGTCAAAAACATTCAGTACTTC. As protein: CASSVGSRGEKVKNIQYF.

This chain uses TRBV5-1 with TRBJ1-3; D unclear. Deletions cut 2 bases from V and 1 base from J, with 13 bases between. The CDR3 covers 16 residues. Germline V gene data show CDR1 as SGHRS and CDR2 as YFSETQ. The DNA for the CDR3 is TGCGCCAGCAGCTTTAGTGGCGCGGGGTCTGGAAACACCATATATTTT. Translation gives CASSFSGAGSGNTIYF.

This chain uses TRBV6-5 with TRBJ2-1; 7 bases align to TRBD1. The CDR3 runs to 13 residues. V shed 4 bases and J 9 bases; nucleotides not matched to a gene: 6. The V gene's germline CDR1 is MNHEY and CDR2 SVGAGI. The CDR3 nucleotides are TGTGCCAGCAGTTTAGGGGGCGAGGGTGAGCAGTTCTTC. Amino acids: CASSLGGEGEQFF.

For the CDR3, the DNA is TGTGCCTGGAGGCACAGGGGGGGTAGAAGTGAAAAACTGTTTTTT. Protein sequence: CAWRHRGGRSEKLFF. The rearrangement links TRBV30 to TRBJ1-4; TRBD1 matches at 8 bases. The V gene's germline CDR1 is GTSNPN and CDR2 SVGIG (reference sequence). Losses at the gene ends were 3 bases for V and 7 bases for J; bases not matched to a gene: 10. The CDR3 is 15 residues long.

This chain's CDR3 is CASSGLAGFGAEFF. CDR3 nucleotide sequence: TGTGCCAGCAGTGGACTAGCGGGATTTGGGGCCGAGTTCTTC. The V gene is TRBV6-5, the J gene TRBJ2-1; 12 bases line up with TRBD2. The CDR3 consists of 14 residues. Germline loops: CDR1 MNHEY, CDR2 SVGAGI. V lost 5 bases to trimming and J lost 14 bases; unmatched junction nucleotides: 10.

The rearrangement links TRBV5-4 to TRBJ1-3; D not resolved. There are 15 residues in the CDR3. V lost 6 bases to trimming and J lost 0 bases, with 13 bases between them. The V gene's germline CDR1 is SGHNT and CDR2 YYREEE (reference sequence). The CDR3 protein is CASTPDGFSGNTIYF. In nucleotides, the CDR3 is TGTGCCAGCACCCCGGACGGATTCTCTGGAAACACCATATATTTT.

The rearrangement links TRBV5-1 to TRBJ1-1, with 10 bases aligning to TRBD1. The CDR3 runs to 15 residues. V gave up 4 bases and J gave up 5 bases; unmatched junction bases: 8. Germline CDR1 SGHRS, CDR2 YFSETQ. CDR3 residues: CASSQGQGTGTEAFF. CDR3 in DNA: TGCGCCAGCAGCCAGGGACAGGGGACGGGTACTGAAGCTTTCTTT.